Reported below is one TCR beta chain. The target antigen is unknown. The entry originates in a study of beta chain features in type 1 diabetes. V dropped 0 bases and J dropped 5 bases, with 13 bases sitting between them. This CDR3 is built from 14 residues. Germline loops: CDR1 GTSNPN, CDR2 SVGIG (reference sequence). TCRB transcripts that were expressed got sequenced, as all of the isolated RNA had been reverse transcribed. Sequenced by immunoSEQ multiplex PCR; TCRdb stores in-frame clones only, minus some. The sample has hundreds of thousands of clones, about an eighth seen once; the top ten hold 0.02% to 0.025%. The study's findings and limits: There was a moderate but significant shortening of TCRB CDR3s in all four CD4+ subsets of Type 1 diabetes patients.

The source material was naive CD4+ T cells from blood. The chain has TRBV30 and TRBJ1-1; weak D call: TRBD1 (5 bases). The receptor was isolated from a man younger than 35 with type 1 diabetes. The CDR3 loop is CAWSVVGGGTEAFF. Written as DNA, the CDR3 is TGTGCCTGGAGTGTAGTGGGGGGAGGAACTGAAGCTTTCTTT.